This T cell receptor beta chain derives from a study of blood T cell repertoires in COVID-19. Overall study: Samples came from the United States, Italy and Spain, spanning acute and convalescent COVID-19. The cDNA or gDNA used as material had been derived from T cells, B-cell-depleted T cells, or PBMCs.

Per the study methods: The assay estimated nucleated cells by amplifying reference gene primers. The repertoire was sequenced with immunoSEQ multiplex PCR; TCRdb's copy has only in-frame clones and lacks some. V and J calls and clone size are copied from that table; D and trimming were computed from the DNA. The sample yields 60,000 to 75,000 clones, roughly 90% seen once. Germline trimming cut 4 bases from V and 5 bases from J; bases unmatched to any gene: 7. CDR1 is LNHDA, CDR2 SQIVND, per germline (reference sequence). The CDR3 contains 14 residues. This chain uses TRBV19 with TRBJ2-5, with 7 bases lining up with TRBD1. Sequencing was performed on peripheral blood. The clonotype was recovered from a human donor in a cohort sampled during active COVID-19. The CDR3 region has the DNA TGTGCCAGTAGTACCTACAGGGGAGAGGAGACCCAGTACTTC. This codes for CASSTYRGEETQYF.